This T cell receptor (beta chain) originates from a study of blood T cell repertoires in COVID-19. Study overall: COVID-19 samples, acute and convalescent, were from the United States, Italy and Spain. T cells, B-cell-depleted T cells, or PBMCs supplied cDNA or gDNA.

Sequencing was performed with immunoSEQ multiplex PCR; in TCRdb, only in-frame clones are kept and a portion is missing. Of some 340,000 clones in the sample, around 83% were seen once. Germline CDR1 and CDR2: MGHDK and SYGVNS. The CDR3 has 16 residues. V gave up 11 bases and J gave up 5 bases, with 27 bases separating them. This rearrangement joins TRBV25-1 to TRBJ2-5, with D maybe TRBD1 (7 bases). The sequence derives from a man aged 25 to 45 with active or convalescent COVID-19. Input material: peripheral blood. The CDR3 bases are TGTGCCTCTTCTGCAGGGGGGCAGCCTCTTGGGGAGACCCAGTACTTC. It codes for CASSAGGQPLGETQYF.